The clone carrying this T cell receptor (beta chain) has only a few counts. Antigen: not known. The data were obtained in a study of T cells in Graves' hyperthyroidism and ophthalmopathy. Background on the study: Prior to any treatment, at the point of initial diagnosis, peripheral blood was collected.

Germline assignment: CDR1 DFQATT and CDR2 SNEGSKA (reference sequence). CDR3 length: 16 residues. The V segment lost 5 bases and the J segment 2 bases; nucleotides outside the gene matches: 13. Exclusions: uncontrolled infection, other autoimmune disease, pregnancy, lactation. RNA transcripts yielded amplified TCR beta CDR3 regions. HTBI primers were used for first-round RT-PCR of the TCR CDR3. In TCRdb, the multiplex PCR reads were re-called with MiXCR into one record per CDR3 protein. Here the sample spans 300,000 to 350,000 distinct CDR3 sequences, roughly 18% being singletons. Study results and limitations: Blood also held most thyroid clonotypes expanded beyond 0.001. Before onset, by a median of about seven months, the model predicted ophthalmopathy.

The sample was blood. J is TRBJ2-3 and V is TRBV20-1; 7 bases fit TRBD2. The TCR was taken from a woman between 50 and 59 years old with Graves' hyperthyroidism. The CDR3 coding sequence is TGCAGTGCTCCCCCTGTCGCGGGGGTTTACACAGATACGCAGTATTTT. Its protein is CSAPPVAGVYTDTQYF.